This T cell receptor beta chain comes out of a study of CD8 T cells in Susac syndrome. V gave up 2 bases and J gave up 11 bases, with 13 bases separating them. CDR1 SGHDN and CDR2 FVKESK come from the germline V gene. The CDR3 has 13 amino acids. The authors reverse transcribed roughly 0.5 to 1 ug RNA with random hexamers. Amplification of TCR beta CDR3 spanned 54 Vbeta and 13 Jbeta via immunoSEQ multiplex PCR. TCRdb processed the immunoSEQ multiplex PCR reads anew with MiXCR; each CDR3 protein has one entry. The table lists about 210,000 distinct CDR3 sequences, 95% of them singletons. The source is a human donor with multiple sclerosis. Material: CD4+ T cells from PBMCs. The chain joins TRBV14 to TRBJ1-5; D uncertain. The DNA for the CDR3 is TGTGCCAGCAGCCAATCGCTCCGCTCGGCCCAGCATTTT. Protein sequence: CASSQSLRSAQHF.